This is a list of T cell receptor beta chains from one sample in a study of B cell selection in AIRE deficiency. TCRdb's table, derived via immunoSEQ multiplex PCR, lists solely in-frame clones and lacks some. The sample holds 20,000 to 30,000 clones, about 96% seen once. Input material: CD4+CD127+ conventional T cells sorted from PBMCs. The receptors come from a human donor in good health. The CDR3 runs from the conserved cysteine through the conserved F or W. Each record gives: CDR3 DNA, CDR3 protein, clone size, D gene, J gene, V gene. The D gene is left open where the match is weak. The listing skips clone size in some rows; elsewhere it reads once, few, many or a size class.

TGTGCCAGCAGCTTAGTTAGTTCCAGGGTGGATCAGCCCCAGCATTTT,CASSLVSSRVDQPQHF,-,-,TRBJ1-5,TRBV7-2
TGTGCCAGCAGCTTGGAGGGACTGGCGTCCTACGAGCAGTACTTC,CASSLEGLASYEQYF,-,-,TRBJ2-7,TRBV4-2
TGCGCCAGCAGTGAAATAGGGACAGGCTTTAAATCACCCCTCCACTTT,CASSEIGTGFKSPLHF,-,TRBD1,TRBJ1-6,TRBV10-2
TGTGCCAGCAGCCGCCCGACAGGGGCAGGGACTGAAGCTTTCTTT,CASSRPTGAGTEAFF,-,TRBD1,TRBJ1-1,TRBV5-4
TGTGCCAGCAGTGAGGGCCAGGGGGGCGAGCAGTACTTC,CASSEGQGGEQYF,-,-,TRBJ2-7,TRBV2
TGCAGCATGCCGACAGGGAAGGCCCCTGGAAACACCATATATTTT,CSMPTGKAPGNTIYF,-,TRBD1,TRBJ1-3,TRBV29-1
TGTGCCAGCAGCCCCGGGGGGGGGCATATCTATGGCTACACCTTC,CASSPGGGHIYGYTF,-,-,TRBJ1-2,TRBV28
TGTGCCAGCAAGAGTGGGGTAGAGCAGTACTTC,CASKSGVEQYF,-,-,TRBJ2-7,TRBV6-5
TGTGCCAGCAGTGAAAAGCGGGGGGCCGGGGAGCTGTTTTTT,CASSEKRGAGELFF,-,TRBD2,TRBJ2-2,TRBV2
TGTGCCAGCAGCTTTCGGGGGGGACAGGTTAATCAGCCCCAGCATTTT,CASSFRGGQVNQPQHF,-,TRBD1,TRBJ1-5,TRBV5-8
TGTGCCAGTAGTCGAAAACAGAACACTGAAGCTTTCTTT,CASSRKQNTEAFF,-,-,TRBJ1-1,TRBV19
TGTGCCTGGAGGGGACAGCAGAACACCGGGGAGCTGTTTTTT,CAWRGQQNTGELFF,-,TRBD1,TRBJ2-2,TRBV30
TGCGCCAGCAGCCAGGGACAGGGCACAACCCCCGTCTTC,CASSQGQGTTPVF,-,TRBD1,TRBJ2-7,TRBV5-1
TGTGCCAGCAGCTTAGAGGGAGATAGCAATCAGCCCCAGCATTTT,CASSLEGDSNQPQHF,-,-,TRBJ1-5,TRBV7-9
TGTGCCAGCAGTCGACTATCTAGCACAGATACGCAGTATTTT,CASSRLSSTDTQYF,-,-,TRBJ2-3,TRBV2
TGTGCCAGCAGTCCAGCTCTCGGCAGTAGTTCACCCCTCCACTTT,CASSPALGSSSPLHF,-,-,TRBJ1-6,TRBV27
TGTGCCAGCAGCCAATATGGGGGACAGGAAGCTTTCTTT,CASSQYGGQEAFF,-,TRBD1,TRBJ1-1,TRBV16
TGTGCCAGCAGCTTTAGGATGACAGGCGGCAATCAGCCCCAGCATTTT,CASSFRMTGGNQPQHF,-,-,TRBJ1-5,TRBV5-8
TGCAGCGCCGGGGGCGGCGTCCATGAGCAGTTCTTC,CSAGGGVHEQFF,once,-,TRBJ2-1,TRBV29-1
TGTGCCAGCAGCTTCCGCGGTATAATGGCAGATACGCAGTATTTT,CASSFRGIMADTQYF,once,-,TRBJ2-3,TRBV7-8
TGTGCCAGCAGTGCAATCCTAGCGGGGGGCCGAGAGACCCAGTACTTC,CASSAILAGGRETQYF,-,TRBD2,TRBJ2-5,TRBV6-1
TGCAGCGTTGGAACTAGCGGGGTCATAACAGATACGCAGTATTTT,CSVGTSGVITDTQYF,once,TRBD2,TRBJ2-3,TRBV29-1